The 23 T cell receptor beta chains below all came from one sample that was sequenced in a study of spatial heterogeneity in lung cancer. TCRdb called the 5' RACE reads again in MiXCR, with one record for every CDR3 protein. The sample shows around 110,000 distinct CDR3 sequences, more than 9% of them seen only once. Stated time point: blood at routine non-recurrence follow-up after resection. Whole RNA was taken from tumor, nontumor lung or frozen PBMC; it was then sequenced unsorted. The sample in question was PBMCs, obtained at follow-up. These receptors were taken from a male donor with early-stage non-small cell lung cancer.

This clonotype was counted only a few times. This chain joins TRBV7-9 and TRBJ1-1; weak D call: TRBD1 (5 bases). The CDR3 has 13 amino acids. Trimming took 2 bases from V and 5 from J, leaving 9 bases between them. Germline V gene sequence: CDR1 SEHNR, CDR2 FQNEAQ (reference sequence). CDR3 in DNA: TGTGCCAGCAGCTTACCCAGGGAAACTGAAGCTTTCTTT. Its protein product is CASSLPRETEAFF.

This chain joins TRBV28 and TRBJ2-1; D gene unclear. This CDR3 comprises 16 residues. V dropped 1 base and J dropped 4 bases, with 14 bases sitting between them. Germline-derived CDR1 and CDR2 are MDHEN and SYDVKM. This CDR3 is CASSLSGWSRYNEQFF. The CDR3 nucleotides read TGTGCCAGCAGTTTATCCGGGTGGAGTCGGTACAATGAGCAGTTCTTC.

The chain recombines TRBV18 with TRBJ2-6, with D perhaps being TRBD1 or TRBD2 (5 bases each). This CDR3 spans 15 amino acids. Between the trimmed V and J ends, which lost 1 base and 4 bases, there was a span of 8 bases. Germline CDR1 KGHSH, CDR2 LQKENI. The CDR3 spells CASSPRGIGANVLTF. Here the CDR3 DNA reads TGTGCCAGCTCACCACGGGGGATAGGGGCCAACGTCCTGACTTTC.

The V and J genes are TRBV28 and TRBJ1-3; 7 nucleotides match TRBD1. The CDR3 totals 15 residues. CDR1 and CDR2 from the germline V gene are MDHEN and SYDVKM. The trim removed 4 bases at V and 0 bases at J, leaving 3 bases unmatched. The CDR3: CASSWGQSSGNTIYF. DNA of the CDR3: TGTGCCAGCAGTTGGGGACAGTCCTCTGGAAACACCATATATTTT. Drawing the rest from reference TRBV28 and TRBJ1-3, the complete variable domain is DVKVTQSSRYLVKRTGEKVFLECVQDMDHENMFWYRQDPGLGLRLIYFSYDVKMKEKGDIPEGYSVSREKKERFSLILESASTNQTSMYLCASSWGQSSGNTIYFGEGSWLTVV.

The sample holds many counts of this clonotype. The chain uses TRBV28 and TRBJ1-2, with D possibly TRBD1 on 5 matching bases. Trimming pared 11 bases from V and 3 bases from J, leaving 10 bases between. Germline loops: CDR1 MDHEN, CDR2 SYDVKM. This CDR3 region has 11 residues. The CDR3 sequence: CAGGRDYGYTF. CDR3 bases: TGTGCCGGGGGAAGAGACTATGGCTACACCTTC.

There are many counts of this clonotype. The chain recombines TRBV9 with TRBJ1-1; possibly TRBD1 for D (5 bases). This CDR3 contains 15 residues. V lost 4 bases to trimming and J lost 0 bases, with 13 bases between them. Germline CDR1 is SGDLS and CDR2 is YYNGEE. The CDR3 spells CASSPRQNMNTEAFF. CDR3 nucleotides: TGTGCCAGCAGCCCTCGACAGAACATGAACACTGAAGCTTTCTTT.

In its sample, this clonotype was seen a few times. J is TRBJ1-1 and V is TRBV9, with 8 positions matching TRBD1. Germline assignment: CDR1 SGDLS and CDR2 YYNGEE. Trimming removed 0 bases from V and 4 bases from J; junction bases left unmatched: 5. This CDR3 spans 15 amino acids. The DNA of the CDR3 is TGTGCCAGCAGCGTAGCGCAGGGGGCGTCCACTGAAGCTTTCTTT. Encoded protein: CASSVAQGASTEAFF.

The chain couples TRBV20-1 to TRBJ2-3; D unresolved. CDR3 length: 13 amino acids. CDR1 and CDR2 from the germline V gene are DFQATT and SNEGSKA (reference sequence). Trimming pared 3 bases from V and 5 bases from J, leaving 12 bases between. CDR3: CSARLDVGDTQYF. The CDR3 nucleotides are TGCAGTGCTAGGCTGGACGTTGGAGATACGCAGTATTTT.

This clonotype was found a few times. This rearrangement joins TRBV11-3 to TRBJ2-1; D uncertain. V was cut by 0 bases and J by 7 bases, with 13 bases left in between. In germline, CDR1 is SGHNT, CDR2 YENEEA. The CDR3 runs to 15 residues. The CDR3 coding sequence is TGTGCCAGCAGCTTAGATAGGGCTAGTGGTAATGAGCAGTTCTTC. Translated: CASSLDRASGNEQFF.

This clonotype was observed at least ten times. The CDR3 loop is CASSRQSSAGYTF. In DNA form, the CDR3 reads TGTGCCAGTAGCCGACAGAGCTCGGCTGGCTACACCTTC. The chain joins TRBV19 to TRBJ1-2, with a tentative D call TRBD1 (5 bases). The CDR3 sequence is 13 residues long. Trimming stripped 6 bases from V and 7 bases from J, with 15 bases between. Germline-derived CDR1 and CDR2 are LNHDA and SQIVND (reference sequence).

In this sample, this clonotype turned up a few times. The chain combines TRBV12-3 or TRBV12-4 with TRBJ2-2, with 7 bases identical to TRBD1. J gave up 4 bases and V 6 bases, and 8 bases lay outside the gene matches. This CDR3 is 15 amino acids long. The DNA for the CDR3 is TGTGCCAGCAGAATGAGGACAGGACTCACCGGGGAGCTGTTTTTT. It is translated as CASRMRTGLTGELFF.

This clonotype was recorded many times. The chain joins TRBV5-5 to TRBJ2-1; D is perhaps TRBD1 (6 bases). This CDR3 is built from 15 residues. CDR1 and CDR2 (germline): SGHKS, YYEKEE (reference sequence). V gave up 0 bases and J gave up 6 bases, with 13 bases separating them. CDR3 sequence reads: CASSLAYRGGNEQFF. Here the CDR3 DNA reads TGTGCCAGCAGCTTGGCCTATAGAGGGGGCAATGAGCAGTTCTTC.

The CDR3 region is CASSYSLQVNSPLHF. As DNA, the CDR3 is TGTGCCAGCAGTTACTCGCTACAGGTTAATTCACCCCTCCACTTT. The gene calls are TRBV6-5 and TRBJ1-6; D might be TRBD1 (5 bases). V gave up 0 bases and J gave up 6 bases, with 9 bases separating them. Germline CDR1 reads MNHEY; CDR2 reads SVGAGI. This CDR3 has 15 residues.

This clonotype was seen only a few times. The chain is built from TRBV18 and TRBJ1-1; 12 nucleotides agree with TRBD1. This CDR3 is 17 amino acids long. Unmatched junction bases numbered 8, after V lost 0 bases and J lost 6 bases. Germline values: CDR1 KGHSH, CDR2 LQKENI. In DNA form, the CDR3 reads TGTGCCAGCTCACCACCCGGGACAGGGGGCAGCGCCTCTGAAGCTTTCTTT. This codes for CASSPPGTGGSASEAFF.

This clonotype was counted between two and nine times. This rearrangement joins TRBV2 to TRBJ2-3; D uncertain. This CDR3 is 13 amino acids long. Germline V lookup: CDR1 SNHLY, CDR2 FYNNEI. The germline V and J ends were trimmed by 4 bases and 4 bases, with 9 bases remaining between them. The CDR3 protein is CASSGQTADTQYF. CDR3 in DNA: TGTGCCAGCAGTGGTCAGACGGCAGATACGCAGTATTTT.

The V and J genes are TRBV20-1 and TRBJ2-7; 11 positions match TRBD2. The germline V gene encodes CDR1 DFQATT and CDR2 SNEGSKA (reference sequence). V lost 5 bases and J lost 0; bases outside the gene matches: 9. This CDR3 is built from 16 residues. The CDR3 spells CSAEGSGGASSYEQYF. Here the CDR3 DNA reads TGCAGTGCTGAGGGTAGCGGGGGGGCAAGCTCCTACGAGCAGTACTTC.

The rearrangement uses TRBV6-5 and TRBJ2-1, with 9 bases matching TRBD1. CDR3 length: 15 residues. The trim removed 2 bases at V and 10 bases at J, leaving 9 bases unmatched. Germline V gives CDR1 MNHEY, CDR2 SVGAGI. The CDR3 here is CASSYPSRDRVEQFF. The CDR3, as DNA: TGTGCCAGCAGTTACCCGTCCCGGGACAGGGTCGAGCAGTTCTTC.

This clonotype occurred many times. The V call is TRBV5-4, the J call TRBJ2-1; D gene uncertain. The CDR3 spans 13 residues. Germline lookup yields CDR1 SGHNT and CDR2 YYREEE (reference sequence). V lost 3 bases and J lost 7, with 11 bases in between. The CDR3 loop is CASSSQTINEQFF. CDR3 bases: TGTGCCAGCAGCTCTCAAACTATTAATGAGCAGTTCTTC.

This clonotype was detected a few times. The CDR3 nucleotides are TGTGCCAGCAGTTCCCCCGCAGGGGGAACAGATACGCAGTATTTT. Translation: CASSSPAGGTDTQYF. V usage is TRBV28 and J usage is TRBJ2-3; 7 nucleotides align to TRBD1. V lost 4 bases and J lost 3; bases outside the gene matches: 7. The CDR3 sequence is 15 residues long. Germline V gene lookup returns CDR1 MDHEN and CDR2 SYDVKM.

This clonotype was counted ten times or more. The V and J genes are TRBV4-1 and TRBJ1-4, with D tentatively TRBD1 (5 bases). This CDR3 region has 15 residues. Trimming took 5 bases from V and 5 from J, leaving 15 bases between them. Germline-derived CDR1 and CDR2 are MGHRA and YSYEKL. The CDR3 sequence is CASSTTASANEKLFF. The CDR3 DNA reads TGCGCCAGCAGCACGACAGCTTCGGCCAATGAAAAACTGTTTTTT.

The table lists this clonotype with a few counts. The chain employs TRBV12-5 and TRBJ2-3; 9 nucleotides align to TRBD2. With V trimmed by 2 bases and J by 3 bases, 9 bases remained unmatched. The CDR3 is 17 amino acids. Germline CDR1 LGHNT, CDR2 FRNRAP. The CDR3: CASGLMAGGPVTDTQYF. The DNA of the CDR3 is TGTGCTAGTGGTTTGATGGCGGGGGGGCCGGTTACAGATACGCAGTATTTT.

This clonotype was seen more than once but under ten times. The chain combines TRBV11-2 with TRBJ2-5; a weak D match, TRBD2 (5 bases). V lost 2 bases and J 2 bases, leaving 18 bases between the germline ends. Per the germline V gene, CDR1 is SGHAT and CDR2 is FQNNGV. This CDR3 comprises 17 residues. CDR3 residues: CASSLISTRERQETQYF. The CDR3 region has the DNA TGTGCCAGCAGCTTAATCTCCACTAGGGAGAGGCAAGAGACCCAGTACTTC.

The chain carries TRBV20-1 and TRBJ2-3, with D possibly TRBD1 on 5 matching bases. CDR3 length: 12 amino acids. Trimming shortened V by 2 bases and J by 3 bases, and 6 bases separated the two germline ends. Germline assignment: CDR1 DFQATT and CDR2 SNEGSKA (reference sequence). The CDR3: CSARQGTDTQYF. The CDR3, as DNA: TGCAGTGCTAGACAGGGAACAGATACGCAGTATTTT.